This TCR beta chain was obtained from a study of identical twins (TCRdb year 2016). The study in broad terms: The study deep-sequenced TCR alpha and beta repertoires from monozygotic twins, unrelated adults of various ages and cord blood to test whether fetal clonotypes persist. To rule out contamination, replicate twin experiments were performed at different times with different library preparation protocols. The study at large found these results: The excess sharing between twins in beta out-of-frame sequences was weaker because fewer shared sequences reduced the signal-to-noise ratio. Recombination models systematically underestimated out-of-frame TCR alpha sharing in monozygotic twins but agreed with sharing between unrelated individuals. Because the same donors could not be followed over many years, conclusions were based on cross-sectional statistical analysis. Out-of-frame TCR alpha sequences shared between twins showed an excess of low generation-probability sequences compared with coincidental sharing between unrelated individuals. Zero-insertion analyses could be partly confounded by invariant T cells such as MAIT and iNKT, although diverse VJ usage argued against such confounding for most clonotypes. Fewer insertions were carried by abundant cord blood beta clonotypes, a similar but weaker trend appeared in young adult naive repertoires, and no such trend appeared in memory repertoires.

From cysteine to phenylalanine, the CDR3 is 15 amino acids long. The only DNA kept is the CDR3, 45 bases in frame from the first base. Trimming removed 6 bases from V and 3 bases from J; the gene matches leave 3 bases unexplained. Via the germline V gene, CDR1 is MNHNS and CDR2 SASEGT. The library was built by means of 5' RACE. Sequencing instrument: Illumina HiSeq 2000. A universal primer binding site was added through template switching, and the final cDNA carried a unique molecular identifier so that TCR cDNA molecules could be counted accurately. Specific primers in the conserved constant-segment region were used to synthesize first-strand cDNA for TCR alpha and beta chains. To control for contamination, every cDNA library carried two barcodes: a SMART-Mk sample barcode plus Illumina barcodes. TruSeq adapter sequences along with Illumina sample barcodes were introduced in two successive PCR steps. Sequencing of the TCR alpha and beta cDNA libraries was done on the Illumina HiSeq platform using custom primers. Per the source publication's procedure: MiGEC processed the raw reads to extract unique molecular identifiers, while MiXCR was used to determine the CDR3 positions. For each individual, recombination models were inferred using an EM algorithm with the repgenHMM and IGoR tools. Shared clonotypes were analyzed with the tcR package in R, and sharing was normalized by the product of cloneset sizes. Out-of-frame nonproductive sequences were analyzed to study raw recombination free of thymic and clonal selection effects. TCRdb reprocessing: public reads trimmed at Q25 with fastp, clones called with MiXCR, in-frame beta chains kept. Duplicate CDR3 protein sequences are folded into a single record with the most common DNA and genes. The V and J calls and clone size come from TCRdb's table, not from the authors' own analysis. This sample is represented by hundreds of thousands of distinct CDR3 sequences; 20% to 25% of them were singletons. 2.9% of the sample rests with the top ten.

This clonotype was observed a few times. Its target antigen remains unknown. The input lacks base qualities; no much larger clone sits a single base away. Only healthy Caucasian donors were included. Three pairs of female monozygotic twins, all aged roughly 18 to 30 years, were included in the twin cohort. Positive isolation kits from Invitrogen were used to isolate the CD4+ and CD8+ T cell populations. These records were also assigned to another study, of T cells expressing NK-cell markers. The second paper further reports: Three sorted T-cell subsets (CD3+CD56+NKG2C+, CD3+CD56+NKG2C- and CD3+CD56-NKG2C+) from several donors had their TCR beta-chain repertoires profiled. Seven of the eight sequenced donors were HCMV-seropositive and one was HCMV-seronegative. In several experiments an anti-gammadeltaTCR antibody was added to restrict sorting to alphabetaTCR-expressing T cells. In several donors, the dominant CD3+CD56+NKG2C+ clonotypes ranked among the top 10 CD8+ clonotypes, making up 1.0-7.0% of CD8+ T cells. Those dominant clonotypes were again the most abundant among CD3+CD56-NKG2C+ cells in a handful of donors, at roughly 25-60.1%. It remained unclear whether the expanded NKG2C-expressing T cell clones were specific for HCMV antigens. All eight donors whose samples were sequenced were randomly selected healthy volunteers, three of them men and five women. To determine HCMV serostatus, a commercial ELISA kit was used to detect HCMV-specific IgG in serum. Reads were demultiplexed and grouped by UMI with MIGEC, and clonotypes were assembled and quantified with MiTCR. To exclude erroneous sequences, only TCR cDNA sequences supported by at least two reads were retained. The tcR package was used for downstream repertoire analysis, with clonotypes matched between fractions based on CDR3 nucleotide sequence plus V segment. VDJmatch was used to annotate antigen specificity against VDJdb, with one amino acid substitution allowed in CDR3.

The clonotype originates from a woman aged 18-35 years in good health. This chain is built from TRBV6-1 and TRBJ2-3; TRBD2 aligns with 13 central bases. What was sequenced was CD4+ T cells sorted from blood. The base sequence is TGTGCCAGCAGGGGACTAGCGGGGCAAACAGATACGCAGTATTTT. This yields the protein CASRGLAGQTDTQYF.